This T cell receptor (beta chain) was identified during a study of a mutant IDH1 vaccine in newly diagnosed glioma. As for the study in general: Each patient was administered eight vaccinations, scheduled in weeks 1, 3, 5, 7, 11, 15, 19 and 23. Vaccination followed radiotherapy alone by 4-6 weeks, or accompanied temozolomide cycles. Receipt of radiotherapy, temozolomide, or both preceded the study, and most received both.

Germline CDR1 is MNHNY and CDR2 is SVGAGI (reference sequence). The CDR3 loop spans 14 amino acids. Losses at the gene ends were 10 bases for V and 6 bases for J; bases not matched to a gene: 11. Stated time point: week 11, during vaccination. The content of each vaccine dose was 300 ug of mutant IDH1 20-mer peptide, and topical imiquimod accompanied it. This table comes from immunoSEQ multiplex PCR, and its TCRdb copy is limited to in-frame clones, with some not included. The sample gives over 55,000 clones, less than 85% of which show up once; 3.5% to 4.5% is in the top ten. Details on this clone: Its antigen is undetermined.

Sequences were derived from PBMCs, sampled from a glioma patient whose treatment included an IDH1 peptide vaccine. The origin of this receptor is a man aged 25 to 40 with glioma. The chain recombines TRBV6-6 with TRBJ2-1; 8 nucleotides match TRBD2. CDR3 in DNA: TGTGCCACCGGGGGGGGATCCAGCCGCAATGAGCAGTTCTTC. It translates to CATGGGSSRNEQFF.